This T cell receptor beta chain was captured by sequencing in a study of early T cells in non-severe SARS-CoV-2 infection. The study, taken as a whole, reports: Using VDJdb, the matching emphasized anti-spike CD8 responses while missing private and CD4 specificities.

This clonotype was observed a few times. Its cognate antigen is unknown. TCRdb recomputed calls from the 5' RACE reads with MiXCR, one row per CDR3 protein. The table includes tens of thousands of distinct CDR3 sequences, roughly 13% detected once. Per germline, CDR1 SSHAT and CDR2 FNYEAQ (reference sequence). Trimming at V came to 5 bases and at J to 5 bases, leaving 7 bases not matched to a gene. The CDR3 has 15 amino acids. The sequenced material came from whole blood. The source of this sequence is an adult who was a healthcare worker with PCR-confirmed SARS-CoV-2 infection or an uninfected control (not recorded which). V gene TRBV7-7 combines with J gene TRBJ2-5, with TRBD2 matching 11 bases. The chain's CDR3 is CASSPLAGEFETQYF. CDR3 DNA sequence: TGTGCCAGCAGCCCACTAGCGGGAGAATTTGAGACCCAGTACTTC.